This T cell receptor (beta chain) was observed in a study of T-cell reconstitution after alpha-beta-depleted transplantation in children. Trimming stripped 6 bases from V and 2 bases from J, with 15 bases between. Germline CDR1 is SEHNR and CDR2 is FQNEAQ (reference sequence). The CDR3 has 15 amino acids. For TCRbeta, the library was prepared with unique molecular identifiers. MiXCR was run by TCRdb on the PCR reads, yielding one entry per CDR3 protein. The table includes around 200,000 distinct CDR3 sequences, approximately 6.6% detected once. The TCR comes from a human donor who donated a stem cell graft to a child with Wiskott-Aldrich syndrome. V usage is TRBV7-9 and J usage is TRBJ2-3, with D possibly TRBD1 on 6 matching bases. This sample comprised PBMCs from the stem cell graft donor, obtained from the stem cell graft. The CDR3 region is CASSHRDTLTDTQYF. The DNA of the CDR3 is TGTGCCAGCAGTCACCGGGACACGCTCACAGATACGCAGTATTTT.